Listed below are T cell receptor beta chains from one sample, sequenced in a study of beta chain features in type 1 diabetes. TCRdb keeps only in-frame clones here, not all; method: immunoSEQ multiplex PCR. The sample shows some 500,000 clones, roughly 11% of them seen only once. The specimen was naive CD4+ T cells from blood. These receptors originate from a woman aged 18-35 years in good health. Each CDR3 is given with its conserved first and last residue. D genes are given only for firm matches. Some rows mark clone size as missing; the rest say once, few, many or name a class of expanded clone.

CDR3 | DNA | size | J | V | D
CASRADKGGPNSPLHF | TGTGCCAGCAGAGCCGATAAGGGGGGCCCGAATTCACCCCTCCACTTT | few | TRBJ1-6 | TRBV25-1 | -
CASSDLGHNTDTQYF | TGTGCCAGCAGTGACCTCGGACACAACACAGATACGCAGTATTTT | - | TRBJ2-3 | TRBV6-4 | -
CASSKGAGSADTQYF | TGTGCCAGCTCAAAAGGAGCCGGGAGTGCAGATACGCAGTATTTT | once | TRBJ2-3 | TRBV18 | -
CASSVDLSYGYTF | TGTGCCAGCAGCGTAGATTTGAGCTATGGCTACACCTTC | many | TRBJ1-2 | TRBV9 | -
CASSLEQWNTEAFF | TGTGCCAGCAGCTTAGAGCAGTGGAACACTGAAGCTTTCTTT | few | TRBJ1-1 | TRBV7-9 | -
CASSQDRGSYNEQFF | TGCGCCAGCAGCCAAGATCGGGGCAGCTACAATGAGCAGTTCTTC | - | TRBJ2-1 | TRBV4-3 | -
CASSRRQQETQYF | TGTGCCAGCTCACGTCGGCAGCAAGAGACCCAGTACTTC | few | TRBJ2-5 | TRBV18 | -
CASSQRYGTNYGYTF | TGCGCCAGCAGCCAACGATATGGAACTAACTATGGCTACACCTTC | few | TRBJ1-2 | TRBV4-3 | -
CASSEGTGETQYF | TGTGCCAGCAGTGAAGGGACAGGGGAGACCCAGTACTTC | few | TRBJ2-5 | TRBV2 | TRBD1
CASSQTGAGELFF | TGTGCCAGCAGTCAGACGGGGGCCGGGGAGCTGTTTTTT | few | TRBJ2-2 | TRBV2 | -
CASSLSPTRDTYEQYF | TGTGCCAGCAGCTTGAGCCCAACTAGGGATACCTACGAGCAGTACTTC | - | TRBJ2-7 | TRBV5-4 | -
CASSVGQAGANVLTF | TGTGCCAGCAGCGTAGGGCAGGCTGGGGCCAACGTCCTGACTTTC | - | TRBJ2-6 | TRBV9 | -
CASSQGVWYGYTF | TGTGCCAGCAGCCAAGGGGTTTGGTATGGCTACACCTTC | few | TRBJ1-2 | TRBV14 | -
CASSQVQGVQETQYF | TGTGCCAGCAGCCAAGTGCAGGGAGTCCAAGAGACCCAGTACTTC | - | TRBJ2-5 | TRBV14 | -
CAWSVGKSGEAFF | TGTGCCTGGAGTGTTGGTAAATCTGGTGAAGCTTTCTTT | few | TRBJ1-1 | TRBV30 | -
CAWRGQGVSQPQHF | TGTGCCTGGAGGGGACAGGGGGTGAGCCAGCCCCAGCATTTT | - | TRBJ1-5 | TRBV30 | TRBD1
CASSRGPGEKLFF | TGCGCCAGCAGCCGCGGCCCCGGGGAAAAACTGTTTTTT | - | TRBJ1-4 | TRBV4-1 | -
CAGAGTSGGTQYF | TGTGCCGGAGCCGGGACTAGCGGGGGGACCCAGTACTTC | many | TRBJ2-5 | TRBV30 | TRBD2
CASSPKPGQGIYEQYF | TGTGCCAGTAGCCCCAAACCGGGACAGGGGATTTACGAGCAGTACTTC | - | TRBJ2-7 | TRBV19 | TRBD1
CASSYSDFLSGNTIYF | TGTGCCAGCAGTTACTCGGATTTTCTCTCTGGAAACACCATATATTTT | - | TRBJ1-3 | TRBV6-5 | -
CSAGRGTYEQYF | TGCAGCGCTGGCAGGGGAACCTACGAGCAGTACTTC | - | TRBJ2-7 | TRBV29-1 | -
CASSLVGIGQETQYF | TGTGCCAGCAGCTTAGTAGGAATCGGACAAGAGACCCAGTACTTC | - | TRBJ2-5 | TRBV7-2 | -
CASSQGMGAAQHF | TGCGCCAGCAGCCAAGGGATGGGCGCGGCCCAGCATTTT | - | TRBJ1-5 | TRBV4-1 | -
CASSERATALYNEQFF | TGTGCCAGCAGTGAGAGGGCTACGGCCTTGTACAATGAGCAGTTCTTC | - | TRBJ2-1 | TRBV25-1 | -
CSVEEGALNIQYF | TGCAGCGTTGAGGAGGGCGCGTTAAACATTCAGTACTTC | - | TRBJ2-4 | TRBV29-1 | -
CASSRRDEQFF | TGTGCCAGCAGTCGTCGCGATGAGCAGTTCTTC | - | TRBJ2-1 | TRBV6-5 | -
CASSFIGPKETQYF | TGCGCCAGCAGCTTTATTGGCCCAAAAGAGACCCAGTACTTC | few | TRBJ2-5 | TRBV5-1 | -
CASSPGGHEQYF | TGTGCCAGCAGCCCTGGGGGTCACGAGCAGTACTTC | - | TRBJ2-7 | TRBV7-9 | -
CAWSPRRASTDTQYF | TGTGCCTGGAGTCCGCGGAGAGCTAGCACAGATACGCAGTATTTT | - | TRBJ2-3 | TRBV30 | -
CASSVPPRQVGYTF | TGTGCCAGCAGTGTCCCCCCTCGACAGGTCGGCTACACCTTC | few | TRBJ1-2 | TRBV6-6 | -
CATKTGGGTDTQYF | TGTGCCACTAAGACAGGGGGGGGCACAGATACGCAGTATTTT | few | TRBJ2-3 | TRBV2 | TRBD1
CASSKQGVEGYTF | TGTGCCAGCAGCAAACAGGGTGTAGAAGGCTACACCTTC | - | TRBJ1-2 | TRBV25-1 | -
CASSPRGGYGYTF | TGTGCCAGCTCACCGCGCGGGGGCTATGGCTACACCTTC | - | TRBJ1-2 | TRBV18 | -
CASSVPESTDTQYF | TGTGCCAGCAGCGTACCAGAAAGCACAGATACGCAGTATTTT | few | TRBJ2-3 | TRBV9 | -
CGWRKNYGYTF | TGCGGATGGAGGAAAAACTATGGCTACACCTTC | few | TRBJ1-2 | TRBV20-1 | -
CASSQAYQADRDNEQFF | TGTGCCAGCAGCCAAGCGTACCAAGCCGATCGGGACAATGAGCAGTTCTTC | few | TRBJ2-1 | TRBV4-2 | -
CASSLSSSYNEQFF | TGTGCCAGCAGCTTAAGTAGCTCCTACAATGAGCAGTTCTTC | few | TRBJ2-1 | TRBV7-9 | -